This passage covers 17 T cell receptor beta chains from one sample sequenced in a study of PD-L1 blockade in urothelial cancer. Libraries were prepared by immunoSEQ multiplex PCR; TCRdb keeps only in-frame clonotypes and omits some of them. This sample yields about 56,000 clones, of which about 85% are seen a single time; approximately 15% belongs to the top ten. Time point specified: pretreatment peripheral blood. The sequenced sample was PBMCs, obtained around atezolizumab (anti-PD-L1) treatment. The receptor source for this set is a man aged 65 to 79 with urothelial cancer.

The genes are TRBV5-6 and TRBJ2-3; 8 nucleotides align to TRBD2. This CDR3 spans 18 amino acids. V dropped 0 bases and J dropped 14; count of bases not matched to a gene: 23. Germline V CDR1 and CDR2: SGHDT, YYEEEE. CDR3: CASSLAAGAPSSKGYAYF. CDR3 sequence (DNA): TGTGCCAGCAGCTTGGCAGCGGGAGCCCCCTCTAGCAAGGGATACGCGTATTTT. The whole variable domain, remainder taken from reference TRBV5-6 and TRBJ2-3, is DAGVTQSPTHLIKTRGQQVTLRCSPKSGHDTVSWYQQALGQGPQFIFQYYEEEERQRGNFPDRFSGHQFPNYSSELNVNALLLGDSALYLCASSLAAGAPSSKGYAYFGPGTRLTVL.

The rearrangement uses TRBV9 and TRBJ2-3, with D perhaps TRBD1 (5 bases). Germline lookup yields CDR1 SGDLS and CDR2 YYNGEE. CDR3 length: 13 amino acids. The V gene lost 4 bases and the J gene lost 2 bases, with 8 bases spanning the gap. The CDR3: CASSPDTTDTQYF. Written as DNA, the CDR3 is TGTGCCAGCAGCCCGGACACCACAGATACGCAGTATTTT. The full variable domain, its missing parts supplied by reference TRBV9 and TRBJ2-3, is DSGVTQTPKHLITATGQRVTLRCSPRSGDLSVYWYQQSLDQGLQFLIQYYNGEERAKGNILERFSAQQFPDLHSELNLSSLELGDSALYFCASSPDTTDTQYFGPGTRLTVL.

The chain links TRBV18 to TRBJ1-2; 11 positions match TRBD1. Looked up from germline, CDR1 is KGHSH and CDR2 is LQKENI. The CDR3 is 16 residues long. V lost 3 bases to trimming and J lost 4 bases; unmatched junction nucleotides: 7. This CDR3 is CASSPDRGRLGYGYTF. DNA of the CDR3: TGTGCCAGCTCACCGGACAGGGGGCGACTGGGCTATGGCTACACCTTC.

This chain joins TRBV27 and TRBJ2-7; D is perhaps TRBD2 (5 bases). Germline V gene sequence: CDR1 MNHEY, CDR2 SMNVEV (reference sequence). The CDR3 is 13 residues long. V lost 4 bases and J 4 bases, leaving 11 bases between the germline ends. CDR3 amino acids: CASSYELGYEQYF. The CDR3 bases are TGTGCCAGCAGTTATGAACTAGGTTACGAGCAGTACTTC.

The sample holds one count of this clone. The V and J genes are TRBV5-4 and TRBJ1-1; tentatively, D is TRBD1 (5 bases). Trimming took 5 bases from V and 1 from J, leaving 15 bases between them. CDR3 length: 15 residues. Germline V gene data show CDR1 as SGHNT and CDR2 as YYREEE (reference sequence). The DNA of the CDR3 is TGTGCCAGCAGTCCTCGAAGGGGCGGGAACACTGAAGCTTTCTTT. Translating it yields CASSPRRGGNTEAFF.

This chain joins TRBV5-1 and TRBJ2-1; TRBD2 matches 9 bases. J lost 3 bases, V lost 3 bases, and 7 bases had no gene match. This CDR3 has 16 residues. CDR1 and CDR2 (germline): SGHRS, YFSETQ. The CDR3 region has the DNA TGCGCCAGCAGCTGGGCCCTGACTAGCGGCTACAATGAGCAGTTCTTC. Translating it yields CASSWALTSGYNEQFF.

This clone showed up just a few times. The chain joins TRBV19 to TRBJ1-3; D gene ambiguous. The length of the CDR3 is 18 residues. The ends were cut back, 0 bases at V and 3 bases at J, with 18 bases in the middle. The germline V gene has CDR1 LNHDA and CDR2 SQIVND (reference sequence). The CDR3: CASSIDHSSLTLGNTIYF. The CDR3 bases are TGTGCCAGTAGTATAGATCACAGCAGCCTTACCCTTGGAAACACCATATATTTT.

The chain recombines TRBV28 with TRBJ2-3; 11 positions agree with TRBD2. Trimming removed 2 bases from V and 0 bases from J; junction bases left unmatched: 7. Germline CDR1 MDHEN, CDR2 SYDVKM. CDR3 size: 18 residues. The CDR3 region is CASSLGLAGGPSTDTQYF. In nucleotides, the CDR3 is TGTGCCAGCAGTTTAGGGTTAGCGGGAGGGCCTAGCACAGATACGCAGTATTTT.

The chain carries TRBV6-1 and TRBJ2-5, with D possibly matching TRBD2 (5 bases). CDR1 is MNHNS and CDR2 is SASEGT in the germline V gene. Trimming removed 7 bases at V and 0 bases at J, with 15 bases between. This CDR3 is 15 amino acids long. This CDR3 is CASNLGLTYQETQYF. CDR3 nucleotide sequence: TGTGCCAGCAACTTAGGACTGACGTACCAAGAGACCCAGTACTTC.

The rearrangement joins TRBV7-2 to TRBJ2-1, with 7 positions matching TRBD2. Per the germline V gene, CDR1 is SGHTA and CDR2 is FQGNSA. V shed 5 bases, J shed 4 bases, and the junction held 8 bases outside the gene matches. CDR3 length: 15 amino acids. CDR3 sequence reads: CASSPAGDGYNEQFF. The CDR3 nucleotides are TGTGCCAGCAGCCCGGCGGGAGACGGATACAATGAGCAGTTCTTC.

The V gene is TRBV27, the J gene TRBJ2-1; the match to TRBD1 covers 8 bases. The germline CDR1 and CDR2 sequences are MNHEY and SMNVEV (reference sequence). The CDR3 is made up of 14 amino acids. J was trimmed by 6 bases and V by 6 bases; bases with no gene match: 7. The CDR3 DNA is TGTGCCAGCAGCAAGGACAGGGTTCCCAATGAGCAGTTCTTC. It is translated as CASSKDRVPNEQFF.

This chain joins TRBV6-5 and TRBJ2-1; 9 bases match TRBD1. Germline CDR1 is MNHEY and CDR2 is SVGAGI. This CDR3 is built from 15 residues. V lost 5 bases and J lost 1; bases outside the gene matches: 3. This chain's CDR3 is CASSTGTGSYNEQFF. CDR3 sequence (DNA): TGTGCCAGCAGTACCGGGACAGGGTCCTACAATGAGCAGTTCTTC.

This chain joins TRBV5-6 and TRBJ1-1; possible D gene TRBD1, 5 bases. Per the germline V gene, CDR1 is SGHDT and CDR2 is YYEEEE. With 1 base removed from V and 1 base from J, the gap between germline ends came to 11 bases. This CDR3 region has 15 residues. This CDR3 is CASSLLDRKNTEAFF. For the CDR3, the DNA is TGTGCCAGCAGCTTGCTCGACAGAAAGAACACTGAAGCTTTCTTT.

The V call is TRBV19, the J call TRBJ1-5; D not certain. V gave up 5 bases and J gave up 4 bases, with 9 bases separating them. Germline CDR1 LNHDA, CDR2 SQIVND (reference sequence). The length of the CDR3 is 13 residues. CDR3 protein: CASSWAENQPQHF. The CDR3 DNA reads TGTGCCAGTAGTTGGGCAGAAAATCAGCCCCAGCATTTT.

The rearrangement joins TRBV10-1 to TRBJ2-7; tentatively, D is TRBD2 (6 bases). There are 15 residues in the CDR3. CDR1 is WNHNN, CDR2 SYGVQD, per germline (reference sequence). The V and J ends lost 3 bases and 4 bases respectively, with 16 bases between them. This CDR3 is CASSEGVAGRYEQYF. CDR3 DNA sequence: TGCGCCAGCAGTGAAGGAGTGGCAGGGAGGTACGAGCAGTACTTC.

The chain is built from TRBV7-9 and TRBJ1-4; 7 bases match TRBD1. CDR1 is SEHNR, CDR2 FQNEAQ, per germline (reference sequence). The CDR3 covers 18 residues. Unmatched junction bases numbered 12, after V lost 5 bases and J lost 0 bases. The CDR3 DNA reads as TGTGCCAGCAGCAGGGACAGCGCGAAACTTGCAACTAATGAAAAACTGTTTTTT. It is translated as CASSRDSAKLATNEKLFF. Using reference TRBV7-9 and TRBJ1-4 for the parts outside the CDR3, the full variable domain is DTGVSQNPRHKITKRGQNVTFRCDPISEHNRLYWYRQTLGQGPEFLTYFQNEAQLEKSRLLSDRFSAERPKGSFSTLEIQRTEQGDSAMYLCASSRDSAKLATNEKLFFGSGTQLSVL.

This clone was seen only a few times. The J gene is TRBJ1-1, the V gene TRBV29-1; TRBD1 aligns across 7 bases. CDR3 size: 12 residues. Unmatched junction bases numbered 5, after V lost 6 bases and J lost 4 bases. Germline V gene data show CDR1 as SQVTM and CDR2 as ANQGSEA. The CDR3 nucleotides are TGCAGCGTCGCTAGACAGGGCACTGAAGCTTTCTTT. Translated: CSVARQGTEAFF.